A selection of T cell receptor beta chains follows, all from one sample in a study of CD8 T cells in Susac syndrome. TCRdb used MiXCR to reprocess the immunoSEQ multiplex PCR reads, holding one entry per CDR3 protein. Here the sample spans 55,000 to 85,000 distinct CDR3 sequences, roughly 95% being singletons. The sample consisted of CD4+ T cells from PBMCs. These receptors were collected from a human donor with multiple sclerosis. Both conserved end residues are part of each CDR3. The D gene is left open where the match is weak.

J,V,D,CDR3,DNA
TRBJ2-7,TRBV20-1,TRBD2,CSGAGGSHYEQYF,TGCAGCGGAGCGGGGGGCAGCCACTACGAGCAGTACTTC
TRBJ2-1,TRBV29-1,-,CSVYSRGRYHNEQFF,TGCAGCGTCTATAGCAGGGGACGCTACCACAATGAGCAGTTCTTC
TRBJ2-3,TRBV9,TRBD1,CASSPNIGGQGVPDTQYF,TGTGCCAGCAGCCCCAACATTGGGGGACAGGGGGTCCCAGATACGCAGTATTTT
TRBJ1-2,TRBV7-9,-,CASSHGEDYGYTF,TGTGCCAGCAGCCATGGGGAAGACTATGGCTACACCTTC
TRBJ2-1,TRBV5-1,-,CASSDPTGSYNEQFF,TGCGCCAGCAGCGACCCCACGGGGTCCTACAATGAGCAGTTCTTC
TRBJ2-5,TRBV29-1,-,CSVWPLVEETQYF,TGCAGCGTTTGGCCTTTGGTCGAAGAGACCCAGTACTTC
TRBJ1-2,TRBV6-1,-,CASSTTGSYGYTF,TGTGCCAGCAGCACGACGGGTAGCTATGGCTACACCTTC
TRBJ1-2,TRBV3-1,-,CASSQDPQYGYTF,TGTGCCAGCAGCCAAGACCCGCAGTATGGCTACACCTTC
TRBJ1-1,TRBV20-1,-,CSAVTGYTEAFF,TGCAGTGCTGTTACAGGGTACACTGAAGCTTTCTTT
TRBJ1-1,TRBV9,-,CASSVGTTGFGTEAFF,TGTGCCAGCAGCGTAGGGACCACAGGGTTCGGAACTGAAGCTTTCTTT
TRBJ2-3,TRBV29-1,TRBD2,CSVEGGASGGGDTQYF,TGCAGCGTTGAAGGAGGTGCTAGCGGGGGGGGAGATACGCAGTATTTT
TRBJ2-7,TRBV24-1,-,CATSDIKGEQYF,TGTGCCACCAGTGACATTAAGGGCGAGCAGTACTTC
TRBJ1-5,TRBV2,-,CASSENLAGGNQPQHF,TGTGCCAGCAGTGAAAACTTGGCAGGGGGCAATCAGCCCCAGCATTTT
TRBJ1-3,TRBV19,TRBD1,CASSVDRGNTIYF,TGTGCCAGTAGTGTGGACAGGGGAAACACCATATATTTT
TRBJ2-3,TRBV11-2,TRBD2,CASSLDGRGSDTQYF,TGTGCCAGCAGCTTAGATGGGCGGGGGTCAGATACGCAGTATTTT
TRBJ2-7,TRBV28,-,CASSPGSSYEQYF,TGTGCCAGCAGTCCAGGGAGCTCCTACGAGCAGTACTTC
TRBJ2-5,TRBV3-1,-,CASSPRGRGLQETQYF,TGTGCCAGCAGCCCCCGGGGCCGGGGGTTACAAGAGACCCAGTACTTC
TRBJ2-6,TRBV20-1,-,CSARGPPTGANVLTF,TGCAGTGCTAGAGGCCCTCCGACTGGGGCCAACGTCCTGACTTTC
TRBJ1-6,TRBV4-2,-,CASSQVSSYNSPLHF,TGTGCCAGCAGCCAAGTGAGCTCCTATAATTCACCCCTCCACTTT
TRBJ2-7,TRBV28,TRBD2,CASSFSRGRGSYEQYF,TGTGCCAGCAGTTTCAGTCGCGGGAGAGGCTCCTACGAGCAGTACTTC
TRBJ2-2,TRBV7-2,TRBD1,CASSLQATGYTGELFF,TGTGCCAGCAGCTTACAGGCGACAGGGTACACCGGGGAGCTGTTTTTT
TRBJ2-1,TRBV7-3,TRBD2,CASSPLAGGLTSSYNEQFF,TGTGCCAGCAGCCCACTAGCGGGGGGCCTAACAAGCTCCTACAATGAGCAGTTCTTC
TRBJ1-4,TRBV12-3/TRBV12-4,-,CASSKAQAAEKLFF,TGTGCCAGCAGCAAGGCCCAAGCGGCTGAAAAACTGTTTTTT
TRBJ2-1,TRBV3-1,TRBD2,CASSHLAGASNEQFF,TGTGCCAGCAGCCATCTAGCGGGGGCCAGCAATGAGCAGTTCTTC